This passage covers 3 T cell receptor beta chains from one sample sequenced in a study of cytomegalovirus exposure and HLA in healthy donors (dated by TCRdb to 2016 to 2017). Preparation of the library involved the immunoSEQ multiplex PCR assay. For the multiplex PCR, a mixture combining 60 forward primers for TCR Vbeta segments and 13 reverse primers for TCR Jbeta segments was used. TCRdb retrieved this table from immuneACCESS and kept in-frame rearrangements only. Not all clones are present; in checked studies, unresolved V genes account for under half, and no reason is known for the remainder. This sample gives about 62,000 clones in total; around 80% of them show up just once. Roughly a tenth of the sample is in the top ten clones. The sample was PBMCs. Source of these receptors: a man between 40 and 49 years old in good health and CMV-seronegative.

This clone appeared a few times. The CDR3 here is CASSSRVTGYNEQFF. In DNA form, the CDR3 reads TGTGCCAGCAGCTCCCGAGTTACAGGCTACAATGAGCAGTTCTTC. The gene calls are TRBV11-2 and TRBJ2-1, with D perhaps matching TRBD1 (5 bases). The CDR3 is 15 residues long. CDR1 and CDR2 (germline): SGHAT, FQNNGV. Trimming removed 4 bases at V and 3 bases at J, with 13 bases between. Full variable domain (remainder filled in from reference TRBV11-2 and TRBJ2-1): EAGVAQSPRYKIIEKRQSVAFWCNPISGHATLYWYQQILGQGPKLLIQFQNNGVVDDSQLPKDRFSAERLKGVDSTLKIQPAKLEDSAVYLCASSSRVTGYNEQFFGPGTRLTVL.

The chain uses TRBV7-2 and TRBJ2-7; TRBD2 agrees at 8 bases. The CDR3 has 16 amino acids. J lost 0 bases, V lost 1 base, and 5 bases had no gene match. CDR1 is SGHTA and CDR2 is FQGNSA in the germline V gene. The CDR3 loop reads CASSLGAGVGSYEQYF. CDR3 sequence (DNA): TGTGCCAGCAGCTTAGGAGCGGGAGTAGGCTCCTACGAGCAGTACTTC.

This sequence joins TRBV7-2 and TRBJ2-1, with 9 positions matching TRBD2. The length of the CDR3 is 16 residues. Germline V lookup: CDR1 SGHTA, CDR2 FQGNSA. The ends lost 1 base at V and 5 bases at J; junction bases unmatched: 6. The CDR3 is CASSLVAGALHNEQFF. The CDR3 DNA reads TGTGCCAGCAGCTTAGTAGCGGGGGCCCTCCACAATGAGCAGTTCTTC. The variable domain in full, completed from reference TRBV7-2 and TRBJ2-1, reads GAGVSQSPSNKVTEKGKDVELRCDPISGHTALYWYRQSLGQGLEFLIYFQGNSAPDKSGLPSDRFSAERTGGSVSTLTIQRTQQEDSAVYLCASSLVAGALHNEQFFGPGTRLTVL.